A single T cell receptor beta chain is shown here with its context. Its specificity is not known. Treatment defined: roughly 19 received Ad26.COV2.S at low or high dose, single or two shots; 5 received placebo; per-sample allocation not given. Sampling was done on day 63 after the first vaccine or placebo injection. The V and J ends lost 3 bases and 5 bases, in that order; junction bases with no gene match: 8. There are 15 residues in the CDR3. The germline CDR1 and CDR2 sequences are SGDLS and YYNGEE. This record belongs to a study of Ad26.COV2.S vaccination and SARS-CoV-2 variants. Overall study context: Once, or twice with 56 days between doses, Ad26.COV2.S was given intramuscularly. Study-wide findings and caveats: Considerable breadth of spike-specific CD8+ and CD4+ T cell responses has reportedly been documented following vaccination. Among vaccine recipients, spike-specific TCR breadth exceeded that of placebo recipients.

Generated by immunoSEQ multiplex PCR, the TCRdb table keeps only in-frame clones and is missing some. Found here are around 450,000 clones, 85% to 90% of them singletons; the top ten hold roughly 2.5%. The TCR was taken from a person aged 18-65 years who received the Ad26.COV2.S COVID-19 vaccine or a placebo. This material consisted of peripheral blood, taken in a trial of Ad26.COV2.S vaccine versus placebo. The chain carries TRBV9 and TRBJ1-1, with 9 bases aligning to TRBD1. CDR3 DNA: TGTGCCAGCAGCGGTGGAACAGGGGGCGAAACTGAAGCTTTCTTT. Residues: CASSGGTGGETEAFF.